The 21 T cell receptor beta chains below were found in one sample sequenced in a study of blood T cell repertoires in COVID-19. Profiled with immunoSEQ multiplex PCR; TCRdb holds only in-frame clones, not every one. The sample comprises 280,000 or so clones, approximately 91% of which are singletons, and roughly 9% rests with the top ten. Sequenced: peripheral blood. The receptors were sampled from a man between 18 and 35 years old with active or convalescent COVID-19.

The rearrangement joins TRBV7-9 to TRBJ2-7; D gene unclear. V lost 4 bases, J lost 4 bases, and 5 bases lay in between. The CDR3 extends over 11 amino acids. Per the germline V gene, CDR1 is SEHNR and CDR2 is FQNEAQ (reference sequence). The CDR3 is CASSSIYEQYF. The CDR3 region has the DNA TGTGCCAGCAGCTCTATATACGAGCAGTACTTC.

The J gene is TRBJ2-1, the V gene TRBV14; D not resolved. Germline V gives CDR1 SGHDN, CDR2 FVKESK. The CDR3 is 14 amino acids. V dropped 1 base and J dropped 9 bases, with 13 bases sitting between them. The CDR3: CASSQVDDASEQFF. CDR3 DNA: TGTGCCAGCAGCCAAGTGGATGATGCTAGTGAGCAGTTCTTC.

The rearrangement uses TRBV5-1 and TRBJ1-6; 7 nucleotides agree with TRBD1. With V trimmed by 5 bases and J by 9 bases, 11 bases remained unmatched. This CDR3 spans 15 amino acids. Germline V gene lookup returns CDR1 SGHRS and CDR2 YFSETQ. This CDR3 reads CASSFGDRDSSPLHF. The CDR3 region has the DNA TGCGCCAGCAGTTTCGGCGACAGGGATAGTTCACCCCTCCACTTT.

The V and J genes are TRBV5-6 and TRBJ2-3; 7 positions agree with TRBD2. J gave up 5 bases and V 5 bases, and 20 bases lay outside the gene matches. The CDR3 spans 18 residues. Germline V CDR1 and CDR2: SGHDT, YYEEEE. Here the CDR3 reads CASSYPTSGAPEVDTQYF. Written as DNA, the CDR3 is TGTGCCAGCAGTTACCCGACCAGCGGGGCCCCTGAGGTAGATACGCAGTATTTT.

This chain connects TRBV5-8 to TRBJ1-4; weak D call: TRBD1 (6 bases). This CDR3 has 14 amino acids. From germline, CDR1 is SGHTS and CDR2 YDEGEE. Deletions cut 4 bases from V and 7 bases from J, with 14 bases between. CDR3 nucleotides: TGTGCCAGCAGCGGACAAAGGGACACTGAAAAACTGTTTTTT. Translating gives CASSGQRDTEKLFF.

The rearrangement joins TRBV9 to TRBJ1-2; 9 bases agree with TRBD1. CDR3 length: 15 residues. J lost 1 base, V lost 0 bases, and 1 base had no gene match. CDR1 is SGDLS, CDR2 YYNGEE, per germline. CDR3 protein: CASSVGGQGNYGYTF. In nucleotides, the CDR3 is TGTGCCAGCAGCGTAGGGGGACAGGGTAACTATGGCTACACCTTC.

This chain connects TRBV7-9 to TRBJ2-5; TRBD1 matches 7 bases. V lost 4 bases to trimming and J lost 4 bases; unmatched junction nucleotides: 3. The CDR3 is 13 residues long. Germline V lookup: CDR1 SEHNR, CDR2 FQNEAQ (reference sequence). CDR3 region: CASSSTGLETQYF. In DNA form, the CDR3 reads TGTGCCAGCAGCTCGACAGGGTTAGAGACCCAGTACTTC.

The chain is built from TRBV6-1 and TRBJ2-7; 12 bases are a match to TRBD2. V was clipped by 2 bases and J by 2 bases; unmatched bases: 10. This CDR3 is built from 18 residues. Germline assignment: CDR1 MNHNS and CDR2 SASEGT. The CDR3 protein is CASSESSILAGGPYEQYF. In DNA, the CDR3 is TGTGCCAGCAGTGAATCCTCGATACTAGCGGGGGGTCCCTACGAGCAGTACTTC.

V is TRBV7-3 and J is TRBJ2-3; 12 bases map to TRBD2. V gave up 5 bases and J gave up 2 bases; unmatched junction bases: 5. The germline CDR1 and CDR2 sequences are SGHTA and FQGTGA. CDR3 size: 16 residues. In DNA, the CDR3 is TGTGCCAGCAGCAGTCTAGCGGGGGGGACCACAGATACGCAGTATTTT. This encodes CASSSLAGGTTDTQYF.

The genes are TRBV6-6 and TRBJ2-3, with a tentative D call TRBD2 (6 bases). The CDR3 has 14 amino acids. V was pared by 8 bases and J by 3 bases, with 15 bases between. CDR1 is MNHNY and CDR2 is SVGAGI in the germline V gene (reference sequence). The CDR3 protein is CASAVRGRTDTQYF. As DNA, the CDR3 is TGTGCCAGCGCCGTGCGGGGCCGGACAGATACGCAGTATTTT.

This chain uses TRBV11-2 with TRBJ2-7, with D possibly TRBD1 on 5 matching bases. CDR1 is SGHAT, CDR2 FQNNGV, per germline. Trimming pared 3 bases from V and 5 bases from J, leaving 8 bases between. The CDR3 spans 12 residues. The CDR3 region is CASSFGHNEQYF. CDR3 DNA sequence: TGTGCCAGCAGCTTTGGACATAACGAGCAGTACTTC.

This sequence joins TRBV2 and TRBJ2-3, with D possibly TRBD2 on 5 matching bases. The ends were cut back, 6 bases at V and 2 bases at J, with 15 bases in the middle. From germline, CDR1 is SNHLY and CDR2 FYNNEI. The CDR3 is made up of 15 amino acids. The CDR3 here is CASRVLGSPTDTQYF. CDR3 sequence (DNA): TGTGCCAGCAGGGTACTAGGAAGCCCCACAGATACGCAGTATTTT. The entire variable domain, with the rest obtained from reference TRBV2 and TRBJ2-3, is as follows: EPEVTQTPSHQVTQMGQEVILRCVPISNHLYFYWYRQILGQKVEFLVSFYNNEISEKSEIFDDQFSVERPDGSNFTLKIRSTKLEDSAMYFCASRVLGSPTDTQYFGPGTRLTVL.

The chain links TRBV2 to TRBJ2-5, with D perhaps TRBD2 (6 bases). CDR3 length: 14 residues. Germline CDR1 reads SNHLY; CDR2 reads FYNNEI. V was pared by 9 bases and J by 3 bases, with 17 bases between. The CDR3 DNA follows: TGTGCCAGACTGGGGTGGAGGGGAAAAGAGACCCAGTACTTC. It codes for CARLGWRGKETQYF.

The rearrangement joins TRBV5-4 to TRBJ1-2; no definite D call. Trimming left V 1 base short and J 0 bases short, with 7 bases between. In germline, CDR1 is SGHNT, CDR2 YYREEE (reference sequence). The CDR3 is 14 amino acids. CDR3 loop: CASSLREANYGYTF. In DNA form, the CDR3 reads TGTGCCAGCAGCTTGCGAGAAGCTAACTATGGCTACACCTTC.

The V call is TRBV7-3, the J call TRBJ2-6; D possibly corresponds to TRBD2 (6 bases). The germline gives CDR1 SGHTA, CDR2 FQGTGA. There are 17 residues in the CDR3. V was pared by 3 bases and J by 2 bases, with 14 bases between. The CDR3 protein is CASSLGLRWAGANVLTF. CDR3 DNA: TGTGCCAGCAGCTTGGGACTCAGGTGGGCTGGGGCCAACGTCCTGACTTTC.

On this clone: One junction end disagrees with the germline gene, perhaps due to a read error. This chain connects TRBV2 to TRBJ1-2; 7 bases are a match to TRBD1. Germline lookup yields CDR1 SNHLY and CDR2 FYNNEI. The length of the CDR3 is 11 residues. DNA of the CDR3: TGTGCCAGCAGGTCAGGGGGACCTGGCTACTTC. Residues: CASRSGGPGYF. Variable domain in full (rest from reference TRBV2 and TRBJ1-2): EPEVTQTPSHQVTQMGQEVILRCVPISNHLYFYWYRQILGQKVEFLVSFYNNEISEKSEIFDDQFSVERPDGSNFTLKIRSTKLEDSAMYFCASRSGGPGYFGSGTRLTVV.

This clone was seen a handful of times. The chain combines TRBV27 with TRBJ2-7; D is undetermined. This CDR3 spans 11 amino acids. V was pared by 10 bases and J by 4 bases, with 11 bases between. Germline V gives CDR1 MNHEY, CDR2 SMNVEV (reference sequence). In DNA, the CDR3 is TGTGCCACCGCGAACGGGTACGAGCAGTACTTC. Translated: CATANGYEQYF.

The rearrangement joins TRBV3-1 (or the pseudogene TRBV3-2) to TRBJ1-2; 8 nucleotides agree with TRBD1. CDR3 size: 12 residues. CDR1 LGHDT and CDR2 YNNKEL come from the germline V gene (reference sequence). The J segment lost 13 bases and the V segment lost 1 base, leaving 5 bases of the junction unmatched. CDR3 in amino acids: CASSQVRGLTTF. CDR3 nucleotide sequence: TGTGCCAGCAGCCAAGTCAGGGGGCTAACCACCTTC.

In DNA, the CDR3 is TGTGCCAGCAGCCCTGTAGCGGGGGGGCGTACGGAGACCCAGTACTTC. Its translation is CASSPVAGGRTETQYF. The chain is built from TRBV5-4 and TRBJ2-5, with 11 bases matching TRBD2. V dropped 4 bases and J dropped 5; count of bases not matched to a gene: 10. Germline V gene sequence: CDR1 SGHNT, CDR2 YYREEE (reference sequence). The CDR3 contains 16 residues.

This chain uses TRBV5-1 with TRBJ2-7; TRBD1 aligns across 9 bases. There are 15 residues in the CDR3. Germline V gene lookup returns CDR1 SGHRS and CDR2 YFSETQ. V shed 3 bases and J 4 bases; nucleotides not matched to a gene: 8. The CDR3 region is CASSYDTTGGYEQYF. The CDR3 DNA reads TGCGCCAGCAGCTACGACACGACAGGGGGGTACGAGCAGTACTTC.

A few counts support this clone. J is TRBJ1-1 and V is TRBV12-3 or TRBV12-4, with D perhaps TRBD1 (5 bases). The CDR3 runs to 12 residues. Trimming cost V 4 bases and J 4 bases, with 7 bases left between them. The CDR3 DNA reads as TGTGCCAGCAGTTATGACAGCACTGAAGCTTTCTTT. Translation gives CASSYDSTEAFF.